Detailed here is one T cell receptor (beta chain). Trimming cost V 6 bases and J 2 bases, with 17 bases left between them. CDR3 length: 16 residues. Germline CDR1 is SGHTA and CDR2 is FQGNSA. The RNA, about 0.5 to 1 ug, was put through reverse transcription using random hexamers. MiXCR, applied by TCRdb to the immunoSEQ multiplex PCR reads, yields one record per CDR3 protein. The data contain around 170,000 distinct CDR3 sequences, approximately 94% of them singletons. Fulfillment of recently defined diagnostic criteria for definite or probable disease was shown by the patients with Susac syndrome. These data originate in a study of CD8 T cells in Susac syndrome. For the study at large: Among sequenced Susac syndrome patients, more than five had active disease and about eight were in remission. Patients with Susac syndrome were therapy-naive, taking corticosteroids, with some also receiving intravenous immunoglobulin, or taking intravenous immunoglobulin alone at the time their blood was drawn.

The specimen sequenced was CD4+ T cells from PBMCs. The rearrangement joins TRBV7-2 to TRBJ2-4; D is perhaps TRBD1 or TRBD2 (6 bases each). The clonotype originates from a human donor with Susac syndrome. The DNA for the CDR3 is TGTGCCAGCAGTAAAGGGGGGACCCTTTCCAAAAACATTCAGTACTTC. It yields the protein CASSKGGTLSKNIQYF.